Presented here are 14 T cell receptor beta chains from one specimen sequenced in a study of CD8 T cells in Susac syndrome. Random-hexamer reverse transcription was applied to roughly 0.5 to 1 ug RNA. A single record per CDR3 protein comes from TCRdb applying MiXCR to the immunoSEQ multiplex PCR reads. The sample holds 150,000 to 200,000 distinct CDR3 sequences, roughly 96% seen once. Sequencing was carried out using CD8+ T cells from PBMCs. The receptors here all came from a human donor with multiple sclerosis.

The V and J genes are TRBV20-1 and TRBJ1-6; D possibly corresponds to TRBD1 (6 bases). The CDR3 totals 15 residues. The ends were cut back, 5 bases at V and 7 bases at J, with 18 bases in the middle. From germline, CDR1 is DFQATT and CDR2 SNEGSKA (reference sequence). The CDR3 sequence is CSALIKQGSNSPLHF. CDR3 DNA sequence: TGCAGTGCTCTAATCAAACAGGGCTCGAATTCACCCCTCCACTTT.

This clonotype was seen only once. This chain joins TRBV2 and TRBJ2-7, with unresolved D. Trimming pared 4 bases from V and 2 bases from J, leaving 12 bases between. Germline lookup yields CDR1 SNHLY and CDR2 FYNNEI. The CDR3 sequence is 14 residues long. CDR3 residues: CASSGNGRTYEQYF. The CDR3 DNA follows: TGTGCCAGCAGTGGGAATGGGCGGACCTACGAGCAGTACTTC. The variable domain in full, completed from reference TRBV2 and TRBJ2-7, reads EPEVTQTPSHQVTQMGQEVILRCVPISNHLYFYWYRQILGQKVEFLVSFYNNEISEKSEIFDDQFSVERPDGSNFTLKIRSTKLEDSAMYFCASSGNGRTYEQYFGPGTRLTVT.

Written as DNA, the CDR3 is TGCAGCGTTACCTACAATGAGCAGTTCTTC. Encoded protein: CSVTYNEQFF. The V gene is TRBV29-1, the J gene TRBJ2-1, with D unresolved. V gave up 5 bases and J gave up 2 bases, with 1 base separating them. CDR3 size: 10 residues. In germline, CDR1 is SQVTM, CDR2 ANQGSEA.

This chain links TRBV5-1 with TRBJ2-1, with D possibly being TRBD2 (6 bases). Germline CDR1 SGHRS, CDR2 YFSETQ. V lost 2 bases and J lost 5, with 11 bases in between. The CDR3 loop spans 14 amino acids. CDR3 coding DNA: TGCGCCAGCAGCTTCCTAGCGTATGACAATGAGCAGTTCTTC. Translated: CASSFLAYDNEQFF.

The rearrangement uses TRBV13 and TRBJ2-1; 14 nucleotides line up with TRBD2. This CDR3 is built from 14 residues. V lost 7 bases to trimming and J lost 8 bases; unmatched junction nucleotides: 4. Germline CDR1 is PRHDT and CDR2 is FYEKMQ (reference sequence). Written as DNA, the CDR3 is TGTGCCAGCAACGGACTAGCGGGAGGCCATGAGCAGTTCTTC. Translation: CASNGLAGGHEQFF.

V usage is TRBV5-1 and J usage is TRBJ1-1; D is uncertain. Between the trimmed V and J ends, which lost 0 bases and 6 bases, there was a span of 9 bases. CDR3 size: 13 residues. The V gene's germline CDR1 is SGHRS and CDR2 YFSETQ. CDR3 nucleotides: TGCGCCAGCAGCTTGGGGGGTAGCGCTGAAGCTTTCTTT. Amino acid sequence: CASSLGGSAEAFF.

V is TRBV2 and J is TRBJ2-1; 7 bases line up with TRBD2. Unmatched junction bases numbered 16, after V lost 6 bases and J lost 5 bases. The CDR3 extends over 17 amino acids. Germline V gives CDR1 SNHLY, CDR2 FYNNEI. The CDR3 DNA reads TGTGCCAGCAGCGCCAGACTAGCCGCAACCCCGAACAATGAGCAGTTCTTC. This gives the protein CASSARLAATPNNEQFF. Complete variable domain (other parts from reference TRBV2 and TRBJ2-1): EPEVTQTPSHQVTQMGQEVILRCVPISNHLYFYWYRQILGQKVEFLVSFYNNEISEKSEIFDDQFSVERPDGSNFTLKIRSTKLEDSAMYFCASSARLAATPNNEQFFGPGTRLTVL.

The rearrangement joins TRBV30 to TRBJ1-2; TRBD1 is a possible D gene (5 bases). Trimming removed 8 bases at V and 7 bases at J, with 20 bases between. Germline V CDR1 and CDR2: GTSNPN, SVGIG (reference sequence). CDR3 size: 13 residues. CDR3 sequence (DNA): TGTGCCAACGAACCGACAGTTTCGCCTGGCTACACCTTC. As protein: CANEPTVSPGYTF.

The chain employs TRBV20-1 and TRBJ1-2; D might be TRBD1 (6 bases). V gave up 5 bases and J gave up 4 bases, with 11 bases separating them. Per germline, CDR1 DFQATT and CDR2 SNEGSKA (reference sequence). CDR3 size: 12 residues. The DNA of the CDR3 is TGCAGTGCTGTAGACAGGATCTATGGCTACACCTTC. This sequence encodes CSAVDRIYGYTF.

The chain is built from TRBV7-3 and TRBJ2-5; TRBD2 agrees at 8 bases. The V segment lost 5 bases and the J segment 4 bases; nucleotides outside the gene matches: 9. Germline V gene data show CDR1 as SGHTA and CDR2 as FQGTGA. CDR3 length: 15 amino acids. CDR3 nucleotides: TGTGCCAGCAGCGTGAGCGGGGGTCAGGGAGAGACCCAGTACTTC. This encodes CASSVSGGQGETQYF.

This rearrangement joins TRBV27 to TRBJ2-1, with 7 bases fitting TRBD2. Germline CDR1 MNHEY, CDR2 SMNVEV (reference sequence). The CDR3 loop spans 15 amino acids. The V segment lost 5 bases and the J segment 10 bases; nucleotides outside the gene matches: 14. The CDR3 reads CASSGLAAWGVEQFF. The CDR3 nucleotides read TGTGCCAGCAGTGGGCTAGCGGCTTGGGGAGTAGAGCAGTTCTTC.

The genes are TRBV7-9 and TRBJ2-7; weak D call: TRBD1 (5 bases). This CDR3 is built from 14 residues. Between the trimmed V and J ends, which lost 8 bases and 3 bases, there was a span of 17 bases. The germline V gene encodes CDR1 SEHNR and CDR2 FQNEAQ (reference sequence). CDR3 sequence (DNA): TGTGCCAGCTCCGGCAGGGAAAATGGCTACGAGCAGTACTTC. It encodes CASSGRENGYEQYF.

V gene TRBV7-8 combines with J gene TRBJ2-1; D may be TRBD2 (7 bases). CDR1 and CDR2 from the germline V gene are SGHVS and FQNEAQ. V shed 3 bases and J shed 8 bases, with 14 bases lying between them. The CDR3 loop spans 14 amino acids. CDR3 DNA sequence: TGTGCCAGCAGCTTCGGGGGGCGAAACCATGAGCAGTTCTTC. Protein product: CASSFGGRNHEQFF.

This clonotype was seen only once. This chain joins TRBV24-1 and TRBJ2-1, with unresolved D. The CDR3 covers 14 residues. The germline V gene encodes CDR1 KGHDR and CDR2 SFDVKD. Trimming took off 5 bases at V and 1 base at J, with 8 bases between the two ends. Written as DNA, the CDR3 is TGTGCCACCAGTGCCCCGGGTTCCTACAATGAGCAGTTCTTC. This codes for CATSAPGSYNEQFF.